This T cell receptor beta chain was captured by sequencing in a study of blood T cell repertoires in COVID-19. The overall study: T cells, B-cell-depleted T cells, or PBMCs supplied cDNA or gDNA.

This CDR3 contains 15 residues. Germline-derived CDR1 and CDR2 are LNHDA and SQIVND (reference sequence). V lost 2 bases to trimming and J lost 4 bases; unmatched junction nucleotides: 4. Clones were read by immunoSEQ multiplex PCR, and TCRdb kept only the in-frame ones, dropping some. The repertoire has 150,000 to 250,000 clones, 84% of them found once; the top ten carry roughly 7%. Participants came from roughly 23 US areas, aged roughly 18 to 95 years. The genes are TRBV19 and TRBJ1-2, with 10 nucleotides matching TRBD1. The sample taken for sequencing was PBMCs or T cells enriched from blood (not recorded which). The sequence derives from a man aged 40-55 years who had recovered from COVID-19. This CDR3 reads CASSISRTGGYGYTF. CDR3 bases: TGTGCCAGTAGTATATCAAGGACAGGGGGCTATGGCTACACCTTC.